What follows are 10 T cell receptor beta chains derived from one specimen sequenced in a study of regulatory T cells in long-lasting Graves disease. Sequencing libraries for TCR beta were prepared with iRepertoire HTBI primers and Arm-PCR of CDR3 regions. TCRdb re-called the multiplex PCR reads through MiXCR, storing one row per CDR3 protein. The repertoire holds more than 300,000 distinct CDR3 sequences, with approximately 12% as singletons. Documented time point: newly diagnosed GD, antithyroid drugs for less than 3 months. From PBMCs, RNA was extracted and then used to make the TCR library. In addition, the sample was reused for a study of T cells in Graves' hyperthyroidism and ophthalmopathy.

Sequenced here: peripheral blood mononuclear cells (PBMCs), sampled at new diagnosis, from a patient treated with antithyroid drugs. The receptors come from a woman between 18 and 29 years old with Graves disease.

The CDR3 loop reads CASIGIGQRYGYTF. For the CDR3, the DNA is TGTGCCAGCATCGGGATAGGGCAGCGCTATGGCTACACCTTC. This chain connects TRBV6-1 to TRBJ1-2; no definite D call. CDR1 and CDR2 from the germline V gene are MNHNS and SASEGT. With 7 bases removed from V and 4 bases from J, the gap between germline ends came to 16 bases. This CDR3 contains 14 residues.

The table lists this clonotype with many counts. The rearrangement joins TRBV28 to TRBJ2-5; 8 nucleotides agree with TRBD2. The CDR3 sequence is 16 residues long. Losses at the gene ends were 5 bases for V and 1 base for J; bases not matched to a gene: 9. The germline V gene has CDR1 MDHEN and CDR2 SYDVKM. CDR3 nucleotides: TGTGCCAGCAGTCTCTTTAGCGGGACCCCCCAAGAGACCCAGTACTTC. It yields the protein CASSLFSGTPQETQYF.

This clonotype was seen ten or more times. The V and J genes are TRBV7-9 and TRBJ2-1, with D possibly TRBD2 on 5 matching bases. The length of the CDR3 is 17 residues. CDR1 SEHNR and CDR2 FQNEAQ come from the germline V gene (reference sequence). V was shortened by 8 bases and J by 0 bases, with 20 bases between the two germline ends. DNA for the CDR3: TGTGCCAGCGGGCCAGGCAGCCGGGGTCACTCCTACAATGAGCAGTTCTTC. Translation gives CASGPGSRGHSYNEQFF.

By sample share, this clonotype is medium-sized (0.01 to 0.1%). The V and J genes are TRBV28 and TRBJ2-7; D may be TRBD2 (6 bases). Germline-derived CDR1 and CDR2 are MDHEN and SYDVKM. Trimming stripped 6 bases from V and 5 bases from J, with 17 bases between. CDR3 size: 14 residues. Written as DNA, the CDR3 is TGTGCCAGCAGCTCATACGCGGCGGGGCACGAGCAGTACTTC. Translating gives CASSSYAAGHEQYF.

This clonotype was seen repeatedly, ten times or more. The chain has TRBV7-2 and TRBJ1-1; no reliable D call. CDR1 is SGHTA and CDR2 is FQGNSA in the germline V gene. V was pared by 1 base and J by 0 bases, with 9 bases between. This CDR3 contains 15 residues. CDR3 sequence (DNA): TGTGCCAGCAGCTTAGGGCCTTTAATGAACACTGAAGCTTTCTTT. Translated, it gives CASSLGPLMNTEAFF.

This clonotype showed up many times. The chain couples TRBV12-3 or TRBV12-4 to TRBJ2-2; D is unclear. CDR3 length: 15 residues. V lost 7 bases to trimming and J lost 0 bases, with 12 bases between them. The DNA for the CDR3 is TGTGCCAGCACCCTAGGGTGGACGAACACCGGGGAGCTGTTTTTT. The encoded protein is CASTLGWTNTGELFF.

This clonotype was detected many times. The chain has TRBV7-2 and TRBJ1-1, with 7 bases aligning to TRBD1. The V segment lost 7 bases and the J segment 1 base; nucleotides outside the gene matches: 6. Germline V lookup: CDR1 SGHTA, CDR2 FQGNSA. The CDR3 runs to 14 residues. The CDR3 protein is CASKITGANTEAFF. The CDR3 DNA reads as TGTGCCAGCAAGATTACAGGGGCGAACACTGAAGCTTTCTTT.

The sample holds many counts of this clonotype. The chain combines TRBV6-1 with TRBJ2-7; the D gene is possibly TRBD2 (6 bases). The germline gives CDR1 MNHNS, CDR2 SASEGT. V lost 4 bases and J lost 2, with 18 bases in between. The CDR3 consists of 16 residues. The CDR3 loop reads CASSGRRRATTYEQYV. The CDR3 DNA sequence: TGTGCCAGCAGTGGCCGACGGAGGGCTACAACCTACGAGCAGTACGTC.

This clonotype was observed many times. The chain has TRBV6-1 and TRBJ2-1; 9 bases map to TRBD2. CDR3 size: 16 residues. Per germline, CDR1 MNHNS and CDR2 SASEGT. Trimming took 5 bases from V and 4 from J; bases not matched to a gene: 9. CDR3: CASSRSGRIGYNEQFF. The DNA of the CDR3 is TGTGCCAGCAGTCGTAGCGGGAGAATAGGGTACAATGAGCAGTTCTTC.

The chain combines TRBV15 with TRBJ1-6; the D is unclear. The CDR3 extends over 17 amino acids. Deletions cut 0 bases from V and 8 bases from J, with 17 bases between. Per the germline V gene, CDR1 is LNHNV and CDR2 is YYDKDF (reference sequence). The CDR3 protein is CATSRDVTRAGDSPLHF. For the CDR3, the DNA is TGTGCCACCAGCAGAGATGTTACAAGGGCCGGTGATTCACCCCTCCACTTT.